This T cell receptor beta chain stems from a study of blood T cell repertoires in COVID-19. Study-level background: Donors in the United States, Italy and Spain gave samples during acute or convalescent COVID-19.

This table comes from immunoSEQ multiplex PCR, and its TCRdb copy is limited to in-frame clones, with some not included. The top ten hold around 1.9% of the sample, which has some 55,000 clones, over 80% seen once. This CDR3 contains 15 residues. Trimming shortened V by 3 bases and J by 0 bases, and 8 bases separated the two germline ends. Germline V gene lookup returns CDR1 LGHDT and CDR2 YNNKEL (reference sequence). The genes are TRBV3-1 (or the pseudogene TRBV3-2) and TRBJ1-4; D not resolved. The clonotype was recovered from a woman aged 55-69 years with acute or convalescent COVID-19. The sample consisted of peripheral blood. The CDR3 spells CASSHNGATNEKLFF. CDR3 coding DNA: TGTGCCAGCAGCCACAACGGTGCAACTAATGAAAAACTGTTTTTT.